This T cell receptor (beta chain) was identified during a study of blood T cell repertoires in COVID-19. Study-level information: From the United States, Italy and Spain came samples of acute and convalescent COVID-19. T cells, B-cell-depleted T cells, or PBMCs supplied cDNA or gDNA.

All recovered Cohort 3 donors got two negative PCRs, got clearance, or saw symptom resolution. This CDR3 is 14 amino acids long. Trimming took off 6 bases at V and 4 bases at J, with 13 bases between the two ends. Germline loops: CDR1 MNHEY, CDR2 SMNVEV (reference sequence). In the authors' workflow: Reference gene primer amplification in the assay estimated nucleated cell counts. The table came from immunoSEQ multiplex PCR; TCRdb's copy has only in-frame clones and leaves some out. V and J calls plus clone size are reproduced from that table; the DNA served to infer D and trimming. This table holds some 230,000 clones, about 80% found once.

The source material was PBMCs or T cells enriched from blood (not recorded which). The V and J genes are TRBV27 and TRBJ1-5, with D unclear. This clonotype was sampled from a man in his forties or fifties who had recovered from COVID-19. CDR3 loop: CASSPLDTNQPQHF. The CDR3 DNA follows: TGTGCCAGCAGCCCCCTAGATACGAATCAGCCCCAGCATTTT.